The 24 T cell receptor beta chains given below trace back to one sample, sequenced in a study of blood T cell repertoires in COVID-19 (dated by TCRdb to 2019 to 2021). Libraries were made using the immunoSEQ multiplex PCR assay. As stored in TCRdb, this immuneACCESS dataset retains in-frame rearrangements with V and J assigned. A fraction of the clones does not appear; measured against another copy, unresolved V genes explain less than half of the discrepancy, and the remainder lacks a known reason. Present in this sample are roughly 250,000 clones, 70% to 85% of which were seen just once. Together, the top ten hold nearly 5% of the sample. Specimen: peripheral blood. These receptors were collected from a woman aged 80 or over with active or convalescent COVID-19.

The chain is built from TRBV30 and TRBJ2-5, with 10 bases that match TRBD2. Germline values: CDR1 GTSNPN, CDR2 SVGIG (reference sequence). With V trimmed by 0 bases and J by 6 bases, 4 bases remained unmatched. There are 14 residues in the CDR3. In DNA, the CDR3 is TGTGCCTGGAGTGTCGTTAGCGGGAGGCAGACCCAGTACTTC. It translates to CAWSVVSGRQTQYF.

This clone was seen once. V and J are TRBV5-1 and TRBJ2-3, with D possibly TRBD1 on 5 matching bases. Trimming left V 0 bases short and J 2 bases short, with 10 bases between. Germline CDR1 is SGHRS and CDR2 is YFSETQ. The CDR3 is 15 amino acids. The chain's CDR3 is CASSLEGKLTDTQYF. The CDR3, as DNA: TGCGCCAGCAGCTTGGAGGGGAAACTCACAGATACGCAGTATTTT.

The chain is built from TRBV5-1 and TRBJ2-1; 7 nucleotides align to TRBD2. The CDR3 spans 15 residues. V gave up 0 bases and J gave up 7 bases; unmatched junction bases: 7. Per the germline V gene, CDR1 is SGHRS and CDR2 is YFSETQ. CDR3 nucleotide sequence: TGCGCCAGCAGCTTGGTCGATGGGGGGGAGAATGAGCAGTTCTTC. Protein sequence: CASSLVDGGENEQFF.

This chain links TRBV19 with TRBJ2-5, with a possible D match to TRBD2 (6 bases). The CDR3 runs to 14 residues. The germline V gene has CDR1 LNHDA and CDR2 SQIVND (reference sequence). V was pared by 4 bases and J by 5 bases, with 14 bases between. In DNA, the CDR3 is TGTGCCAGTAGTACGCCGGGAGAGGAGGAGACCCAGTACTTC. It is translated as CASSTPGEEETQYF.

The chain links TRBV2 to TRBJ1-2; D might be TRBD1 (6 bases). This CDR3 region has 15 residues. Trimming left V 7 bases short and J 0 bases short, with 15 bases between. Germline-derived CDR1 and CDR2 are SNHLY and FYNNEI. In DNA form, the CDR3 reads TGTGCCAGCACCCCACAGGGATTAGCTAACTATGGCTACACCTTC. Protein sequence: CASTPQGLANYGYTF.

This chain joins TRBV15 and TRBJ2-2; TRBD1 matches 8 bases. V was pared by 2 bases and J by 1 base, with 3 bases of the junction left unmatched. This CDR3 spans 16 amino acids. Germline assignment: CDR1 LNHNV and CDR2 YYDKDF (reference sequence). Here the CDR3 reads CATSRPDRVNTGELFF. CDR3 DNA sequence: TGTGCCACCAGCAGACCGGACAGGGTGAACACCGGGGAGCTGTTTTTT.

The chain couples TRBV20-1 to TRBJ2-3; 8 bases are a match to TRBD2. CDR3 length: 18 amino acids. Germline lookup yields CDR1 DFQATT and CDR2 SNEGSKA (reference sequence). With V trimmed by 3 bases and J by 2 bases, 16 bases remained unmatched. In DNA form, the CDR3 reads TGCAGTGCTAGTGATCGGGGGGGCCGGGGAGTTTTCACAGATACGCAGTATTTT. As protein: CSASDRGGRGVFTDTQYF.

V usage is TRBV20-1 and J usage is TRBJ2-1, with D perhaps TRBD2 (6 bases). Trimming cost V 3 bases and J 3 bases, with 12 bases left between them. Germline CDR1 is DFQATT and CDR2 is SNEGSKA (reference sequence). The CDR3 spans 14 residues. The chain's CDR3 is CSASLLAHYNEQFF. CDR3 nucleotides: TGCAGTGCTAGTCTGCTAGCGCACTACAATGAGCAGTTCTTC.

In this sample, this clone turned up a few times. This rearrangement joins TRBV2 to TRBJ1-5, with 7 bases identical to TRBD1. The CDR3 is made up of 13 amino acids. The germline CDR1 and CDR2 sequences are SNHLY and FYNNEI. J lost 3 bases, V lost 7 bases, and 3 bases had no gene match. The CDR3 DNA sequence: TGTGCCAGCAACAGGGGAGTCAATCAGCCCCAGCATTTT. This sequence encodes CASNRGVNQPQHF.

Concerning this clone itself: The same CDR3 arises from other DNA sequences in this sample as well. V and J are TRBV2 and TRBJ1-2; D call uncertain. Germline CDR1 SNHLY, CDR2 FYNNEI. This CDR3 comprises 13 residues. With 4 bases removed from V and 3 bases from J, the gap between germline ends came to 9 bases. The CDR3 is CASSGTVDYGYTF. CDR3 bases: TGTGCCAGCAGTGGAACAGTGGACTATGGCTACACCTTC.

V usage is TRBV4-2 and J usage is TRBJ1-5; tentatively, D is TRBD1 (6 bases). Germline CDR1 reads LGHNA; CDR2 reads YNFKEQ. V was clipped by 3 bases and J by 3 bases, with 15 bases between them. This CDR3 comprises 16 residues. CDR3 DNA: TGTGCCAGCAGCCAGCGAACCAGGGGATTCAATCAGCCCCAGCATTTT. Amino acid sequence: CASSQRTRGFNQPQHF.

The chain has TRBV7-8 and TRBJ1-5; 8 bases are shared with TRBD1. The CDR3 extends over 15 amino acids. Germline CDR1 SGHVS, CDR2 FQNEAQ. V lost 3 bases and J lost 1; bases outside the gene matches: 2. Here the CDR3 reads CASSFRTGSNQPQHF. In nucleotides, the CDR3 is TGTGCCAGCAGCTTCCGGACAGGGAGCAATCAGCCCCAGCATTTT. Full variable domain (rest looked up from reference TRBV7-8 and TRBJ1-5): GAGVSQSPRYKVAKRGQDVALRCDPISGHVSLFWYQQALGQGPEFLTYFQNEAQLDKSGLPSDRFFAERPEGSVSTLKIQRTQQEDSAVYLCASSFRTGSNQPQHFGDGTRLSIL.

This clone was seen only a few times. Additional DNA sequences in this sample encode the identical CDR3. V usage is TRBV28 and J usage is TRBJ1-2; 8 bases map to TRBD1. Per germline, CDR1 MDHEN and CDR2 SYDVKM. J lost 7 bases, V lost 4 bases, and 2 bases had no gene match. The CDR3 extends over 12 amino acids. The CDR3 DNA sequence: TGTGCCAGCAGTTCGGACAGGGTTGGCTACACCTTC. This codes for CASSSDRVGYTF.

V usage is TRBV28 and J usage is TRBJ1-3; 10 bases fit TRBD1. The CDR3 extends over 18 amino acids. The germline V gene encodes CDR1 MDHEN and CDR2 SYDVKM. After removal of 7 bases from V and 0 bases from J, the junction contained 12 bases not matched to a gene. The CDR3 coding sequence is TGTGCCAGCAAAGCCCGACAGGGGGCATTCACCTCTGGAAACACCATATATTTT. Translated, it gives CASKARQGAFTSGNTIYF.

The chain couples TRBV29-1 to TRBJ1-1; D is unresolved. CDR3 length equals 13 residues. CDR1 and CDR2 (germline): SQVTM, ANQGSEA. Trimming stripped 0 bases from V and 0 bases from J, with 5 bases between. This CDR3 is CSVEEFMNTEAFF. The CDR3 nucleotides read TGCAGCGTTGAAGAATTCATGAACACTGAAGCTTTCTTT. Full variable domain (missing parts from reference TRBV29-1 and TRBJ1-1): SAVISQKPSRDICQRGTSLTIQCQVDSQVTMMFWYRQQPGQSLTLIATANQGSEATYESGFVIDKFPISRPNLTFSTLTVSNMSPEDSSIYLCSVEEFMNTEAFFGQGTRLTVV.

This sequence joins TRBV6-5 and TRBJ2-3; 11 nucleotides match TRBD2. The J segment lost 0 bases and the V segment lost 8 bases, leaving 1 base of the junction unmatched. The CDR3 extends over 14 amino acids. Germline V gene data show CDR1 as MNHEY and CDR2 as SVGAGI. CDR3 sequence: CASRTSGSTDTQYF. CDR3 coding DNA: TGTGCCAGCCGGACTAGCGGGAGCACAGATACGCAGTATTTT.

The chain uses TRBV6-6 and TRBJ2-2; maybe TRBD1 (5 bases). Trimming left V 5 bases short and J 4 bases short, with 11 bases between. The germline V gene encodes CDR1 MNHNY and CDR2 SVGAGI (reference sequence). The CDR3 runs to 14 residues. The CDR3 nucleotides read TGTGCCAGCAGTCGTACCAGGGTCACCGGGGAGCTGTTTTTT. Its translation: CASSRTRVTGELFF.

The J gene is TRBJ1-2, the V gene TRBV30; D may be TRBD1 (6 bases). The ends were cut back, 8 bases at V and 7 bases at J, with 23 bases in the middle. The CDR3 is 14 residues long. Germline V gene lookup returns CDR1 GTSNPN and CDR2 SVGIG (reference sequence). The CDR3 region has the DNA TGTGCCGCACTAGAGAGGGGGACCCAGGTTGGCTACACCTTC. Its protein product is CAALERGTQVGYTF.

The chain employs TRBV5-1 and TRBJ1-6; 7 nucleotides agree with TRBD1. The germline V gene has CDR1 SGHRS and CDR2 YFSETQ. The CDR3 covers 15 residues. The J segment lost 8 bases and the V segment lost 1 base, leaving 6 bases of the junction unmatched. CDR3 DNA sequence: TGCGCCAGCAGCTTGAGACAGGGCCAGGATTCACCCCTCCACTTT. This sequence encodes CASSLRQGQDSPLHF.

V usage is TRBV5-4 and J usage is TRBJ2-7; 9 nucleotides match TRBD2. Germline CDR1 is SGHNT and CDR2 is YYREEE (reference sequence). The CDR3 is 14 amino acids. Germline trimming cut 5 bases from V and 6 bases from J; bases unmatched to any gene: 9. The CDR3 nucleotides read TGTGCCAGCAGTTATGATAGCGGGAGCTCCGAGCAGTACTTC. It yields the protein CASSYDSGSSEQYF. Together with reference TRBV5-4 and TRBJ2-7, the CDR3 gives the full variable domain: ETGVTQSPTHLIKTRGQQVTLRCSSQSGHNTVSWYQQALGQGPQFIFQYYREEENGRGNFPPRFSGLQFPNYSSELNVNALELDDSALYLCASSYDSGSSEQYFGPGTRLTVT.

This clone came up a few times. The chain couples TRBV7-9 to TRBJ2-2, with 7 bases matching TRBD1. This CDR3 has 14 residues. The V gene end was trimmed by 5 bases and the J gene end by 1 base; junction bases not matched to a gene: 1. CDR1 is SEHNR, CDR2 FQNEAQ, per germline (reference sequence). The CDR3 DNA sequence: TGTGCCAGCAGCCGGGACAGGAACACCGGGGAGCTGTTTTTT. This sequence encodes CASSRDRNTGELFF.

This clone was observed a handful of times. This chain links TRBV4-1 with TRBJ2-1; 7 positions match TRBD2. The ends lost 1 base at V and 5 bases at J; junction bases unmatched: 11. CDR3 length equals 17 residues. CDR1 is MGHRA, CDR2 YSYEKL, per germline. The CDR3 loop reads CASSQASSGRPNNEQFF. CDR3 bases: TGCGCCAGCAGCCAAGCGTCTAGCGGCCGGCCTAACAATGAGCAGTTCTTC.

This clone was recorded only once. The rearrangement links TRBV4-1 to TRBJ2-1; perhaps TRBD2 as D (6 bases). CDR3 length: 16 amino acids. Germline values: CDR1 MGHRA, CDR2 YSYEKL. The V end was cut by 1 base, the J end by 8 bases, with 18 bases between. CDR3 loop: CASSQVPGGIGDEQFF. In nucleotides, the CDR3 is TGCGCCAGCAGCCAAGTGCCTGGCGGGATAGGCGATGAGCAGTTCTTC.

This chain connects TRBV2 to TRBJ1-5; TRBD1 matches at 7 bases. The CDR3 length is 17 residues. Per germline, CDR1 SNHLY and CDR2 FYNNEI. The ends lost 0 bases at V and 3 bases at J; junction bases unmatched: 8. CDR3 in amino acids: CASSEAGQRWANQPQHF. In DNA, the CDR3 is TGTGCCAGCAGTGAAGCGGGACAGCGATGGGCCAATCAGCCCCAGCATTTT. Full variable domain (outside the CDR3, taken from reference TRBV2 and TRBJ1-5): EPEVTQTPSHQVTQMGQEVILRCVPISNHLYFYWYRQILGQKVEFLVSFYNNEISEKSEIFDDQFSVERPDGSNFTLKIRSTKLEDSAMYFCASSEAGQRWANQPQHFGDGTRLSIL.